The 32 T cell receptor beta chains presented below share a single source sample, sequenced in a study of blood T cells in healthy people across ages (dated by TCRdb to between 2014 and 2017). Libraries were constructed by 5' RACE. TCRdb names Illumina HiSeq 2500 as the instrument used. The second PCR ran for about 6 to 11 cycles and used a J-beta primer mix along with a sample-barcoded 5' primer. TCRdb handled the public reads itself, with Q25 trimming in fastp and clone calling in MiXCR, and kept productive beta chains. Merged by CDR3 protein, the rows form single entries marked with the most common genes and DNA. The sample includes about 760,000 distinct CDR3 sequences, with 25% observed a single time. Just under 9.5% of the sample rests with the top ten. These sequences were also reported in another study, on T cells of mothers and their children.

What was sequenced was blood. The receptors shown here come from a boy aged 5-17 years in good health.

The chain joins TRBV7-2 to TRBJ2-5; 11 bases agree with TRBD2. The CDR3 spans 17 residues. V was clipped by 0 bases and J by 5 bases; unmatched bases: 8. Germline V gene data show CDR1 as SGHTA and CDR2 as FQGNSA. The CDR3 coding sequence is TGTGCCAGCAGCTTAGCGCTTAGCGGGGGGGCCCGGGAGACCCAGTACTTC. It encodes CASSLALSGGARETQYF.

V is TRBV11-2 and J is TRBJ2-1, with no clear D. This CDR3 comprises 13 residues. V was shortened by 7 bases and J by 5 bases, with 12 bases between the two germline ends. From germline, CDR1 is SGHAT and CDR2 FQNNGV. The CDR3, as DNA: TGTGCCAGCACCAGCCTTGGGGACAATGAGCAGTTCTTC. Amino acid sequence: CASTSLGDNEQFF.

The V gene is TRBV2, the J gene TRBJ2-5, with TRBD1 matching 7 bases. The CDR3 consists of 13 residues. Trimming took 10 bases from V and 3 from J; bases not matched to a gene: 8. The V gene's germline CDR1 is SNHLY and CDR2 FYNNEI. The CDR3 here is CATNRDRKETQYF. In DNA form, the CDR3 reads TGTGCCACCAACCGGGACAGAAAAGAGACCCAGTACTTC.

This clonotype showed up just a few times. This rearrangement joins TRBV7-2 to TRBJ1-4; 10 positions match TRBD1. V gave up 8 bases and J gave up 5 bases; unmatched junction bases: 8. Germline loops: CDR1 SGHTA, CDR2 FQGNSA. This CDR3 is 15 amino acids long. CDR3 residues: CASQLDRGPNEKLFF. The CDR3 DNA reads TGTGCCAGCCAATTAGACAGGGGGCCGAATGAAAAACTGTTTTTT.

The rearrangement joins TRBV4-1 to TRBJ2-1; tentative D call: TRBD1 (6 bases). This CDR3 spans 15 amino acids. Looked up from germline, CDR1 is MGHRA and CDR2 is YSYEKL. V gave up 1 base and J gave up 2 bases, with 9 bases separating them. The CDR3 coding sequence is TGCGCCAGCAGCCAAGGAACAGGGACCTACAATGAGCAGTTCTTC. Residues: CASSQGTGTYNEQFF.

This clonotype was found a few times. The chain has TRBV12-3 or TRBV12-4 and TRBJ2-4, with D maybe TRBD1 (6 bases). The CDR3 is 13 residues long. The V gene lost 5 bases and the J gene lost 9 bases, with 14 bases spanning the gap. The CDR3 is CASSLTGGGIQYF. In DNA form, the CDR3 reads TGTGCCAGCAGTCTTACTGGGGGCGGCATTCAGTACTTC.

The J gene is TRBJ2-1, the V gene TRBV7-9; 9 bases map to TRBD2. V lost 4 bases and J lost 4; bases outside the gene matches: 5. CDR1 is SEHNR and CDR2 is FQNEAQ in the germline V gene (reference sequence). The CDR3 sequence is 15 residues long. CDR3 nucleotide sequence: TGTGCCAGCAGCTCCCGCGGGGGGGGATACAATGAGCAGTTCTTC. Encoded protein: CASSSRGGGYNEQFF.

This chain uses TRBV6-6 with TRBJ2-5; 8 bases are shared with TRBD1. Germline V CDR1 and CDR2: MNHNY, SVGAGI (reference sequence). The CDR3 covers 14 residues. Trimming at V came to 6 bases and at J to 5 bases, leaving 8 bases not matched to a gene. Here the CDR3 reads CASRRTGTQETQYF. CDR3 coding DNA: TGTGCCAGCAGAAGGACAGGGACACAGGAGACCCAGTACTTC.

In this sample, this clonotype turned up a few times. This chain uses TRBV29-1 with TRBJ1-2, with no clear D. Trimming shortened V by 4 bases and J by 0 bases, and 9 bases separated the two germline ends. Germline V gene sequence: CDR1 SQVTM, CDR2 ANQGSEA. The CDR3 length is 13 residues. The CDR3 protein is CSVVFLANYGYTF. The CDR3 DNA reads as TGCAGCGTTGTTTTCTTGGCTAACTATGGCTACACCTTC.

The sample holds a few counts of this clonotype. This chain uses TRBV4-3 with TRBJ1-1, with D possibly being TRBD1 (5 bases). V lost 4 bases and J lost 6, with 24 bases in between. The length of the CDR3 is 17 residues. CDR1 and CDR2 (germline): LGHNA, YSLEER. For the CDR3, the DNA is TGCGCCAGCAGCCCACACACCCCACGCCAGGGAGGCCCTGAAGCTTTCTTT. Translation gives CASSPHTPRQGGPEAFF.

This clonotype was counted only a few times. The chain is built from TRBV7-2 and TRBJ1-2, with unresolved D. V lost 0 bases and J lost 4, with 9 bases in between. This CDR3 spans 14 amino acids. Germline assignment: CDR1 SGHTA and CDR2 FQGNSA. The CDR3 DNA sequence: TGTGCCAGCAGCTTAGCGGGCGACCCCTATGGCTACACCTTC. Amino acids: CASSLAGDPYGYTF.

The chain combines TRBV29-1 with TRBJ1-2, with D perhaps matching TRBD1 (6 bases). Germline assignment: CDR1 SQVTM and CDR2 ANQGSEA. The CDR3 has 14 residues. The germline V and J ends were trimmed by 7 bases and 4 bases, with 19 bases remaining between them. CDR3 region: CSAPAGTSTYGYTF. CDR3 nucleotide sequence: TGCAGCGCCCCGGCGGGGACATCGACCTATGGCTACACCTTC.

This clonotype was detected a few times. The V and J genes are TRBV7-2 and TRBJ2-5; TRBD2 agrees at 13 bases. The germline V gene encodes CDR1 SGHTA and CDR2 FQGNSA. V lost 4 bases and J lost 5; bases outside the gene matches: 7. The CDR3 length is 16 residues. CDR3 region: CASSSRLAGGIETQYF. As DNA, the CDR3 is TGTGCCAGCAGCTCCAGACTAGCGGGGGGCATCGAGACCCAGTACTTC.

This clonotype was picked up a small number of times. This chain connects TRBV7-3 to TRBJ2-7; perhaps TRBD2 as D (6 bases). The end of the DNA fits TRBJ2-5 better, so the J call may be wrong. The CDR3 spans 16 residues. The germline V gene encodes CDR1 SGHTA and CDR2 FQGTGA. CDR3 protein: CASSLSGGGEQETQYF. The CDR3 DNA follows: TGTGCCAGCAGCCTATCGGGCGGAGGGGAACAAGAGACCCAGTACTTC.

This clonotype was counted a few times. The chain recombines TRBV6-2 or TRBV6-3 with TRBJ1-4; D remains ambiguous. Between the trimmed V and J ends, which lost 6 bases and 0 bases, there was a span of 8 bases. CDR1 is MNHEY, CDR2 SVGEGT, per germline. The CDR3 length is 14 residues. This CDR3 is CASSPDSTNEKLFF. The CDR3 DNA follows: TGTGCCAGCAGCCCGGATTCAACTAATGAAAAACTGTTTTTT.

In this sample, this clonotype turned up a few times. The CDR3 loop is CSVATDGISSYEQYF. In DNA form, the CDR3 reads TGCAGCGTCGCTACCGACGGCATAAGCTCCTACGAGCAGTACTTC. The V call is TRBV29-1, the J call TRBJ2-5; D unresolved. The DNA matches TRBJ2-7 better at its end, which makes the J call doubtful. Per the germline V gene, CDR1 is SQVTM and CDR2 is ANQGSEA. This CDR3 has 15 amino acids.

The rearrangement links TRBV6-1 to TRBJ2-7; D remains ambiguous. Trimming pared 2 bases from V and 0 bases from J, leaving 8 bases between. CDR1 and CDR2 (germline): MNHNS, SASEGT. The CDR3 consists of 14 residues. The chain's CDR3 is CASSELYTSYEQYF. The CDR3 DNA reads TGTGCCAGCAGTGAATTGTACACCTCCTACGAGCAGTACTTC.

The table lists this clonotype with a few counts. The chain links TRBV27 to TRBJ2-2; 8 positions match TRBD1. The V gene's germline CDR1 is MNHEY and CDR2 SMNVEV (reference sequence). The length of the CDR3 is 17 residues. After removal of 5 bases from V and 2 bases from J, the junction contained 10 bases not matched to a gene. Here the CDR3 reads CASSTADRGRNTGELFF. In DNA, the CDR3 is TGTGCCAGCAGTACCGCCGACAGGGGCCGTAACACCGGGGAGCTGTTTTTT.

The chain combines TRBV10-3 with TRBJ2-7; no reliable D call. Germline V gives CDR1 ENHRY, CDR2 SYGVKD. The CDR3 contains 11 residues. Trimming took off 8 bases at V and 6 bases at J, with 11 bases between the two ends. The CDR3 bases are TGTGCCATCTCCGATTCGTTCGAGCAGTACTTC. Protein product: CAISDSFEQYF.

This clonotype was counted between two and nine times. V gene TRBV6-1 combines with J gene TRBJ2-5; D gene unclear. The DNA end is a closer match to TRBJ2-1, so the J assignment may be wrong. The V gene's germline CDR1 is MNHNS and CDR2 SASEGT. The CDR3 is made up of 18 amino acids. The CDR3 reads CASSEAQFETYFENEQFF. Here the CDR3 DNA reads TGTGCCAGCAGTGAAGCGCAGTTCGAGACCTATTTCGAGAATGAGCAGTTCTTC.

CDR3 coding DNA: TGTGTCACCCACGGGGCTGGGGAGAATGAGCAGTTCTTC. Translation gives CVTHGAGENEQFF. The V and J genes are TRBV7-9 and TRBJ2-5, with D perhaps TRBD1 or TRBD2 (5 bases each). The end of the DNA aligns better with TRBJ2-1, so the J call may be wrong. In germline, CDR1 is SEHNR, CDR2 FQNEAQ (reference sequence). This CDR3 comprises 13 residues.

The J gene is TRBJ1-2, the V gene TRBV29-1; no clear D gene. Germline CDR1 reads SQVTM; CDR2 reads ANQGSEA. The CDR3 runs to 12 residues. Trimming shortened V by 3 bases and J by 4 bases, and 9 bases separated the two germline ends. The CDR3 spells CSVEAAGYGYTF. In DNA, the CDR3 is TGCAGCGTTGAGGCGGCGGGCTATGGCTACACCTTC.

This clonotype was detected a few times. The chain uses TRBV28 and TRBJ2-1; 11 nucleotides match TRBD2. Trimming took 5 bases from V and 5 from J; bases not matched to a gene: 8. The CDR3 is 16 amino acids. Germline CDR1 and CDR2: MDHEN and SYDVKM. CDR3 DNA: TGTGCCAGCAGTCCGTCGGGACTAGCGGAAGACAATGAGCAGTTCTTC. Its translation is CASSPSGLAEDNEQFF.

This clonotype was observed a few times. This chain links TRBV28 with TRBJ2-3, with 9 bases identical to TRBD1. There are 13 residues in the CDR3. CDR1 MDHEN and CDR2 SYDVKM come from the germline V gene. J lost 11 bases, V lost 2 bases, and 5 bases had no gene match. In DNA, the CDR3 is TGTGCCAGCAGTTTACCGGGACAGGGTGTGCAGTATTTT. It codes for CASSLPGQGVQYF.

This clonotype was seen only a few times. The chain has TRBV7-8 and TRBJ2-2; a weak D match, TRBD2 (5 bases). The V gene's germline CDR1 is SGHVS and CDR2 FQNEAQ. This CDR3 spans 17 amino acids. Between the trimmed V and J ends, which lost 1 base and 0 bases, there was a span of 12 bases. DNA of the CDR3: TGTGCCAGCAGCTTAGATCCAGGACTGACGAACACCGGGGAGCTGTTTTTT. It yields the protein CASSLDPGLTNTGELFF.

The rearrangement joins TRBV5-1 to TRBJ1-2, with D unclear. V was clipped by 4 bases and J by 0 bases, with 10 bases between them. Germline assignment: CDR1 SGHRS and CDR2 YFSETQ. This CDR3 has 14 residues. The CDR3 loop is CASSLNKANYGYTF. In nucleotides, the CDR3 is TGCGCCAGCAGCCTAAACAAAGCTAACTATGGCTACACCTTC.

CDR3 bases: TGTGCCAGCAGCCAAGACACAGGAAGTTATACTGAAGCTTTCTTT. Translation: CASSQDTGSYTEAFF. V is TRBV3-1 and J is TRBJ1-1, with D possibly being TRBD1 (5 bases). This CDR3 is built from 15 residues. From germline, CDR1 is LGHDT and CDR2 YNNKEL (reference sequence). Trimming took 0 bases from V and 5 from J, leaving 13 bases between them.

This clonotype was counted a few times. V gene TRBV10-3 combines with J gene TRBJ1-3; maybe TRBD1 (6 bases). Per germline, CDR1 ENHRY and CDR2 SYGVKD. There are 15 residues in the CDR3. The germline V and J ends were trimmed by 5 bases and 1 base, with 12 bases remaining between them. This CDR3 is CAISSHRESGNTIYF. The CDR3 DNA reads TGTGCCATCAGTTCTCACAGGGAATCTGGAAACACCATATATTTT.

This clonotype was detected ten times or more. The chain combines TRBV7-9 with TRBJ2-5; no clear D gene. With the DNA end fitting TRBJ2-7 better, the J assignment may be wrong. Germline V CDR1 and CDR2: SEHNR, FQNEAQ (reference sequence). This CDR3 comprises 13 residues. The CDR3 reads CASSLGNSYEQYF. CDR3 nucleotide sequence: TGTGCCAGCAGCTTAGGGAACTCCTACGAGCAGTACTTC.

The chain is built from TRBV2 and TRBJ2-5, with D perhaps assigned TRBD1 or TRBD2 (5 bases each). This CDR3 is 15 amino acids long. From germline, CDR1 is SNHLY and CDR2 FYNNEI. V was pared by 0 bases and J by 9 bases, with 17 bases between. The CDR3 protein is CASSEALQALGAQYF. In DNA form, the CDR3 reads TGTGCCAGCAGTGAAGCCTTACAGGCGCTGGGGGCCCAGTACTTC.

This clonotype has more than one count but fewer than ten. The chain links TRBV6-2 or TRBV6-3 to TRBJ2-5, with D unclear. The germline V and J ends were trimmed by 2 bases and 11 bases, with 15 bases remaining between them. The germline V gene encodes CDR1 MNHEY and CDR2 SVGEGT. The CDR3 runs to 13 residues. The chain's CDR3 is CASSYRIGNKQYF. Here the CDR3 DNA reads TGTGCCAGCAGTTACAGGATAGGGAACAAGCAGTACTTC.

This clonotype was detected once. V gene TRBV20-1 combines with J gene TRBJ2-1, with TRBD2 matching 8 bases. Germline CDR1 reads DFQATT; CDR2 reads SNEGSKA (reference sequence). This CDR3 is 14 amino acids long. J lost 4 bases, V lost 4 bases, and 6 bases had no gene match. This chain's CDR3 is CSATGTRDYNEQFF. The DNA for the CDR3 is TGCAGTGCTACCGGGACTAGAGATTACAATGAGCAGTTCTTC.